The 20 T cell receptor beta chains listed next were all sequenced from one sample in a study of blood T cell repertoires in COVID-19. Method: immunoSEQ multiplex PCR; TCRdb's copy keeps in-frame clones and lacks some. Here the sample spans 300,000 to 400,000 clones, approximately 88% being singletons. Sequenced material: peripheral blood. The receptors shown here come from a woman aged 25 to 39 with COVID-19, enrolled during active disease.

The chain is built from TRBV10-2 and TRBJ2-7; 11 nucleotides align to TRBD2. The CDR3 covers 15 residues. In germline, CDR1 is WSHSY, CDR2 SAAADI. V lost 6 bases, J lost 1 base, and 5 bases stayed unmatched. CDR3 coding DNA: TGCGCCAGCAGCCCGACTAGCGGGAAGTCCTACGAGCAGTACGTC. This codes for CASSPTSGKSYEQYV.

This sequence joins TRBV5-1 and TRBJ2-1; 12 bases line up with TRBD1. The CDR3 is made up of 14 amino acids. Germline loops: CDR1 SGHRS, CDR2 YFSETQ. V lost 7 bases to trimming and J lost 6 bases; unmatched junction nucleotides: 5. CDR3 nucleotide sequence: TGCGCCAGCGCCGGGACAGGGGGCGGCAATGAGCAGTTCTTC. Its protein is CASAGTGGGNEQFF.

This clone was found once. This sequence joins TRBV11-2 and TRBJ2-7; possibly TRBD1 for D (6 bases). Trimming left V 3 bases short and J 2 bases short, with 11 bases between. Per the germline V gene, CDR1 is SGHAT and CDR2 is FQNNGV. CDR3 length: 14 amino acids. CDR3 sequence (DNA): TGTGCCAGCAGCTTGAGCCAGGGGCCCTACGAGCAGTACTTC. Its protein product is CASSLSQGPYEQYF.

The CDR3: CASSVGTLGTGELFF. The CDR3 DNA is TGTGCCAGCAGCGTAGGGACTCTGGGAACCGGGGAGCTGTTTTTT. The chain is built from TRBV9 and TRBJ2-2, with a possible D match to TRBD2 (5 bases). Germline V CDR1 and CDR2: SGDLS, YYNGEE. This CDR3 has 15 residues. The V gene lost 0 bases and the J gene lost 5 bases, with 11 bases spanning the gap.

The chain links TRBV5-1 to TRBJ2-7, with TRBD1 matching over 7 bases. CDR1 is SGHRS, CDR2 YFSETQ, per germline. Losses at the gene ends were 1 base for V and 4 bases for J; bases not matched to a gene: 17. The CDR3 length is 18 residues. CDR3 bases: TGCGCCAGCAGCTTGACTCCGAGAGTCGGGACAGCCAATTACGAGCAGTACTTC. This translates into CASSLTPRVGTANYEQYF.

The CDR3 DNA is TGTGCCAGCATCCCAGGGTCCTACAATGAGCAGTTCTTC. Protein: CASIPGSYNEQFF. The chain links TRBV6-5 to TRBJ2-1, with a tentative D call TRBD1 (5 bases). V lost 7 bases, J lost 1 base, and 8 bases lay in between. The germline V gene has CDR1 MNHEY and CDR2 SVGAGI. CDR3 size: 13 residues.

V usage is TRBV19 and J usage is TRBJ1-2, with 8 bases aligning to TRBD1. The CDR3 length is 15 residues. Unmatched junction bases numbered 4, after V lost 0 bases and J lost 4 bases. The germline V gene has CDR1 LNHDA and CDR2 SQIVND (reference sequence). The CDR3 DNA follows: TGTGCCAGTAGTATAGATGGACAGGGAGGCTATGGCTACACCTTC. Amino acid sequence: CASSIDGQGGYGYTF. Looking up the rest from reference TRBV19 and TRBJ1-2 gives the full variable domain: DGGITQSPKYLFRKEGQNVTLSCEQNLNHDAMYWYRQDPGQGLRLIYYSQIVNDFQKGDIAEGYSVSREKKESFPLTVTSAQKNPTAFYLCASSIDGQGGYGYTFGSGTRLTVV.

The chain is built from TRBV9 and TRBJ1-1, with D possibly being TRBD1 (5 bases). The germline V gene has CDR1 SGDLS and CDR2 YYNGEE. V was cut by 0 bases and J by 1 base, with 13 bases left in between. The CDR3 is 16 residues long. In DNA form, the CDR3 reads TGTGCCAGCAGCGTAGCTGGGGCAGGTACGAACACTGAAGCTTTCTTT. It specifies CASSVAGAGTNTEAFF.

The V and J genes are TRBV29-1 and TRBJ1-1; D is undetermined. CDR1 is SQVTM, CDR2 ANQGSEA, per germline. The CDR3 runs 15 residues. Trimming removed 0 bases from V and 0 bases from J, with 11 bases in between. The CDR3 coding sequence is TGCAGCGTTGAAGATCTTCCGGGTGTGAACACTGAAGCTTTCTTT. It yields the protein CSVEDLPGVNTEAFF.

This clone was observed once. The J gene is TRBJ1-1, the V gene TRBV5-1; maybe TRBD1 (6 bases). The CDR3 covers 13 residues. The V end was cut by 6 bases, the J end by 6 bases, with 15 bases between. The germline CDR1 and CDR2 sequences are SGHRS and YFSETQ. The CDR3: CASTTYTGSEAFF. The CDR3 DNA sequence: TGCGCCAGCACCACCTACACAGGGTCTGAAGCTTTCTTT.

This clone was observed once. The CDR3 loop is CASSQDLRGNEQFF. DNA for the CDR3: TGCGCCAGCAGCCAAGATCTGCGGGGAAATGAGCAGTTCTTC. This sequence joins TRBV4-3 and TRBJ2-1, with a possible D match to TRBD2 (6 bases). V lost 0 bases and J 7 bases, leaving 10 bases between the germline ends. The germline V gene has CDR1 LGHNA and CDR2 YSLEER. This CDR3 spans 14 amino acids.

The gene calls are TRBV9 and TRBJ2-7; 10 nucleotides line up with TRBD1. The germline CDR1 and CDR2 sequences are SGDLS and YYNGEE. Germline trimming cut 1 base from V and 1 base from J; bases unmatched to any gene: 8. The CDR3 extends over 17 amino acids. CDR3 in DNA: TGTGCCAGCAGCGTAACGTGGGGACAGGGGACTTCCTACGAGCAGTACGTC. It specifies CASSVTWGQGTSYEQYV.

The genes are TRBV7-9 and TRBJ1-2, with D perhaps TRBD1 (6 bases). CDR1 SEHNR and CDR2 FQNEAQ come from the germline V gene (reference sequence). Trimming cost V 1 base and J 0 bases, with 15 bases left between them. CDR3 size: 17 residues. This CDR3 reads CASSLGDWGPANYGYTF. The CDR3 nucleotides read TGTGCCAGCAGCTTAGGAGACTGGGGGCCCGCTAACTATGGCTACACCTTC.

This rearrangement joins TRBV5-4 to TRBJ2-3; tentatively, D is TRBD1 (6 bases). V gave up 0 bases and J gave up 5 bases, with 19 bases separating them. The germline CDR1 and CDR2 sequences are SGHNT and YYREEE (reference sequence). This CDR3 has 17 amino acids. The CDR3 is CASSLGVGLARGDTQYF. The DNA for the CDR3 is TGTGCCAGCAGCTTGGGGGTAGGGCTAGCCAGGGGAGATACGCAGTATTTT. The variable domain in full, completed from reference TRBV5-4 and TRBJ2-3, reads ETGVTQSPTHLIKTRGQQVTLRCSSQSGHNTVSWYQQALGQGPQFIFQYYREEENGRGNFPPRFSGLQFPNYSSELNVNALELDDSALYLCASSLGVGLARGDTQYFGPGTRLTVL.

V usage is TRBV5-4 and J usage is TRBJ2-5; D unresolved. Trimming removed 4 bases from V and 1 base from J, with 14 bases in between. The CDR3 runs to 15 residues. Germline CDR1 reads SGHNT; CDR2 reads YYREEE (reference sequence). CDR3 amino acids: CASSRIHSLQETQYF. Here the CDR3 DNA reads TGTGCCAGCAGCCGAATTCATAGTCTCCAAGAGACCCAGTACTTC.

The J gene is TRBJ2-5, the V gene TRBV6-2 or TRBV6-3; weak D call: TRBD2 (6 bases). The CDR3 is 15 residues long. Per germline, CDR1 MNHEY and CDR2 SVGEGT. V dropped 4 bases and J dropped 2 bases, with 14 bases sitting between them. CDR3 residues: CASSWPEGPQETQYF. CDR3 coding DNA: TGTGCCAGCAGTTGGCCGGAGGGACCGCAAGAGACCCAGTACTTC.

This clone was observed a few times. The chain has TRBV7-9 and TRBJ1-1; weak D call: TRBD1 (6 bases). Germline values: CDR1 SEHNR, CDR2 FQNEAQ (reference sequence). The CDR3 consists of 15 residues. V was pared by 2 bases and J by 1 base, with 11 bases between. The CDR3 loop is CASSLRGLENTEAFF. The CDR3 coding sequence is TGTGCCAGCAGCTTAAGGGGGTTAGAGAACACTGAAGCTTTCTTT.

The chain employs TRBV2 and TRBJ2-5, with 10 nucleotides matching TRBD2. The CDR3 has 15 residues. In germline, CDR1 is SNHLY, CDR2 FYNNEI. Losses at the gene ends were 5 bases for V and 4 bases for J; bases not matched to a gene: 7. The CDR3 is CASSLLAGEVETQYF. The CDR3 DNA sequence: TGTGCCAGCAGTCTTCTAGCGGGGGAGGTAGAGACCCAGTACTTC.

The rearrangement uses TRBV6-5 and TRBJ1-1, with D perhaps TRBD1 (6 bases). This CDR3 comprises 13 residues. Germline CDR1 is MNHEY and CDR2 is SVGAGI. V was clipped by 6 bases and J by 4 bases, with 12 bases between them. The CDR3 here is CASSRGGGTEAFF. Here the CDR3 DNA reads TGTGCCAGCAGCCGGGGGGGCGGCACTGAAGCTTTCTTT.

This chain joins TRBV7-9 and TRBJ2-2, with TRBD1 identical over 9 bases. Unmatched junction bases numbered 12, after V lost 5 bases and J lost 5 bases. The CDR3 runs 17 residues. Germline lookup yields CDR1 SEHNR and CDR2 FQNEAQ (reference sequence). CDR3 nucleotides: TGTGCCAGCAGCGTTAATTTTGGGACAGGGAGGACCGGGGAGCTGTTTTTT. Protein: CASSVNFGTGRTGELFF. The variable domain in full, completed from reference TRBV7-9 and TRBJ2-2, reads DTGVSQNPRHKITKRGQNVTFRCDPISEHNRLYWYRQTLGQGPEFLTYFQNEAQLEKSRLLSDRFSAERPKGSFSTLEIQRTEQGDSAMYLCASSVNFGTGRTGELFFGEGSRLTVL.